This TCR beta chain was identified during a study of blood T cell repertoires in COVID-19. About the study: PBMCs, B-cell-depleted T cells, or T cells provided the cDNA or gDNA that made up the material.

Germline V gene lookup returns CDR1 MDHEN and CDR2 SYDVKM. This CDR3 region has 15 residues. The V end lost 3 bases, the J end lost 0 bases, and 11 bases lay between the germline ends. The authors' processing: Quantification of nucleated cells was approximated via reference gene primer amplification. The method was immunoSEQ multiplex PCR; TCRdb's version includes in-frame clones alone and lacks a portion of them. V, J and clone size derive from that table, while D and trimming were established from the DNA sequence. Here the sample spans about 300,000 clones, around 92% being singletons. Sequenced: peripheral blood. V is TRBV28 and J is TRBJ1-1, with D unclear. The receptor comes from a man between 18 and 29 years old who had recovered from COVID-19. The CDR3 region has the DNA TGTGCCAGCAGTTTTCTAAGTTCATTGAACACTGAAGCTTTCTTT. It encodes CASSFLSSLNTEAFF.